This TCR beta chain was sequenced in a study of shared clonotypes between healthy human individuals. Study observations and caveats: Clonotype sharing among donors was thought likely to change with sequencing depth.

Worth noting for this clone: Its antigen is currently unknown.

In the original analysis: Junction-only immunoSEQ data arrived without quality scores, meaning filtering differed. Here immunoSEQ multiplex PCR was the method, and the copy in TCRdb shows in-frame clones only, minus some. V, J and clone size derive from that table, while D and trimming were established from the DNA sequence. Among approximately 2.1 million clones listed, roughly 93% were seen once. Deletions cut 2 bases from V and 4 bases from J, with 15 bases between. Germline-derived CDR1 and CDR2 are SGHAT and FQNNGV. This CDR3 contains 15 residues. The receptor was derived from a man aged 18 to 30 in good health. Some clones in this sample may be carry-over from other donors' samples. The chain combines TRBV11-2 with TRBJ2-7; D is possibly TRBD1 or TRBD2 (5 bases each). Sequenced sample: naive CD4+ T cells from PBMCs. The subset is: CD45RA+ positively selected. CDR3 sequence: CASSLSGRISYEQYF. In nucleotides, the CDR3 is TGTGCCAGCAGCTTATCGGGACGGATTTCATACGAGCAGTACTTC.